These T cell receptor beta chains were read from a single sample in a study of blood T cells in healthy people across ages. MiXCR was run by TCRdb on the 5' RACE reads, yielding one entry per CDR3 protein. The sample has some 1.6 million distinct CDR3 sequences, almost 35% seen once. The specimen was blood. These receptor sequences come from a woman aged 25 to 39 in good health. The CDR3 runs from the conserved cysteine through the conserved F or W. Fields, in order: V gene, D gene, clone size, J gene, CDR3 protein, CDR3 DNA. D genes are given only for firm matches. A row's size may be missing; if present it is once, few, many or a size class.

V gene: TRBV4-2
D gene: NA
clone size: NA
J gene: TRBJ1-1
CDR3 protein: CASSQEGSTEAFF
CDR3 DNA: TGTGCCAGCAGCCAGGAAGGGTCCACTGAAGCTTTCTTT

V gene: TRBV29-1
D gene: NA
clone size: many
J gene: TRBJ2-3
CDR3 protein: CSVTDYSTDTQYF
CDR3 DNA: TGCAGCGTTACTGACTACAGCACAGATACGCAGTATTTT

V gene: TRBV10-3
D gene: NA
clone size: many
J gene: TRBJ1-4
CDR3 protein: CATCRSFNEKLFF
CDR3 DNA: TGTGCCACTTGCCGGAGTTTTAATGAAAAACTGTTTTTT

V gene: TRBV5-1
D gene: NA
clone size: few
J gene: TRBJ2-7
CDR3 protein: CASSLVGTSDEQYF
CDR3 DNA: TGCGCCAGCAGCTTGGTGGGCACGTCTGACGAGCAGTACTTC

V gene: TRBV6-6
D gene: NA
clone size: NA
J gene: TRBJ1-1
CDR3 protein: CASSQQSNTEAFF
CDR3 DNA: TGTGCCAGCAGTCAACAGTCGAACACTGAAGCTTTCTTT

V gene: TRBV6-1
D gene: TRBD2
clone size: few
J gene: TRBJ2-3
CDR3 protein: CASRVLAGGTDTQYF
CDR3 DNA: TGTGCCAGCAGAGTACTAGCGGGGGGCACAGATACGCAGTATTTT

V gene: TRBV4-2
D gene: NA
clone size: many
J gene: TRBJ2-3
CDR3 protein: CASSPQEGGHPDTQYF
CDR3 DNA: TGTGCCAGCAGCCCGCAGGAGGGGGGCCATCCAGATACGCAGTATTTT

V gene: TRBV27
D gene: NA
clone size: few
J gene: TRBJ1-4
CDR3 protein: CASSLVPGTEKLFF
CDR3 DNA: TGTGCCAGCAGTTTAGTTCCCGGGACAGAAAAACTGTTTTTT

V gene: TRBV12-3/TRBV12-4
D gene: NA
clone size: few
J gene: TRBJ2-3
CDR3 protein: CASSSLRGDTQYF
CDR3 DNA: TGTGCCAGCAGTTCCCTAAGGGGGGATACGCAGTATTTT

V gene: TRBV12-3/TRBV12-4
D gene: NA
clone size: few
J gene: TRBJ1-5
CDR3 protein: CASSLLQGPGQPQHF
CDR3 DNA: TGTGCCAGCAGCCTATTACAGGGACCAGGGCAGCCCCAGCATTTT

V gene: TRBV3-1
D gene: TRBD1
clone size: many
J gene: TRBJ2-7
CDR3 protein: CASSQGTGVHEQYF
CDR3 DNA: TGTGCCAGCAGCCAAGGGACAGGGGTCCACGAGCAGTACTTC

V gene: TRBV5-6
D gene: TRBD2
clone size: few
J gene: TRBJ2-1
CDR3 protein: CASSSGLATHSYNEQFF
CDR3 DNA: TGTGCCAGCAGCTCGGGACTAGCGACGCACTCCTACAATGAGCAGTTCTTC

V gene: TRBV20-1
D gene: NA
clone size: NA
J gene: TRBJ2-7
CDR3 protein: CSASSWIHYEQYF
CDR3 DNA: TGCAGTGCTAGTTCCTGGATCCACTACGAGCAGTACTTC

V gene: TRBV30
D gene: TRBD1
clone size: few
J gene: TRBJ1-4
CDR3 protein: CAWSVDRGREKLFF
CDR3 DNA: TGTGCCTGGAGTGTGGACAGGGGGCGTGAAAAACTGTTTTTT

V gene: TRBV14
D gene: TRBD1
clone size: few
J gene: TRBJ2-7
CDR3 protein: CASSGTGTLSSYEQYF
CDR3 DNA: TGTGCCAGCAGCGGGACAGGGACACTAAGCTCCTACGAGCAGTACTTC

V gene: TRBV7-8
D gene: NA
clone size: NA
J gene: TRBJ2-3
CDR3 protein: CASRTTSVGTQYF
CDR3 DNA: TGTGCCAGCAGAACAACCTCAGTTGGTACGCAGTATTTT

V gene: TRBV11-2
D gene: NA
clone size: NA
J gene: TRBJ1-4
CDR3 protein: CASSLGTSEINEKLFF
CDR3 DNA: TGTGCCAGCAGCTTAGGGACGTCTGAGATCAATGAAAAACTGTTTTTT

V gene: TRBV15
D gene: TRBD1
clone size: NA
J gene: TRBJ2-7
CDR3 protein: CATSPDRGAYEQYF
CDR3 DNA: TGTGCCACCAGCCCGGACAGGGGTGCCTACGAGCAGTACTTC

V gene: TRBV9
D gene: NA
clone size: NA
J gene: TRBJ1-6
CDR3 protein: CASSGSASEGSPLHF
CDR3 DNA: TGTGCCAGCAGCGGGAGCGCCTCCGAGGGTTCACCCCTCCACTTT

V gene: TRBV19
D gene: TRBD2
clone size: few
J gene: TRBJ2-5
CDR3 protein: CASRGEGESEETQYF
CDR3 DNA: TGTGCCAGTAGAGGGGAGGGAGAGTCGGAAGAGACCCAGTACTTC

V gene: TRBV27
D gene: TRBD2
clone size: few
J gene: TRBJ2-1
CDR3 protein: CASSPGTSGFDEQFF
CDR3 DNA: TGTGCCAGCAGTCCCGGGACTAGCGGGTTCGATGAGCAGTTCTTC

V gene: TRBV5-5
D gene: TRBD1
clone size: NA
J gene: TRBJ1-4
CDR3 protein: CASSSRQGDREKLFF
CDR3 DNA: TGTGCCAGCAGCTCAAGACAGGGGGATCGAGAAAAACTGTTTTTT

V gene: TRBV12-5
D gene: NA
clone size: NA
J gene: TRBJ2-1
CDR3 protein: CASGRTYNEQFF
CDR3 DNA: TGTGCTAGTGGCAGAACCTACAATGAGCAGTTCTTC

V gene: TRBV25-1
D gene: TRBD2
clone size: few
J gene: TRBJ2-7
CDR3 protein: CASSESLAGVDEQYF
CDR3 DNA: TGTGCCAGCAGTGAGTCACTAGCGGGAGTGGACGAGCAGTACTTC

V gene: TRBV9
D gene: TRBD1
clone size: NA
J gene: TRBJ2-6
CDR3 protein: CASGDRVSGANVLTF
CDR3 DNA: TGTGCCAGCGGGGACAGGGTTTCTGGGGCCAACGTCCTGACTTTC

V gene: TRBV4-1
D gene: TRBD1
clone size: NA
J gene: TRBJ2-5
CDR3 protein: CASSQSDRQETQNF
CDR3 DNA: TGCGCCAGCAGCCAGTCGGACAGGCAAGAGACCCAGAACTTC

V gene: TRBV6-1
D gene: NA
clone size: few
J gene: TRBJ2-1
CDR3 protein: CASSEATREFF
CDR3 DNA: TGTGCCAGCAGTGAAGCGACTAGGGAGTTCTTC

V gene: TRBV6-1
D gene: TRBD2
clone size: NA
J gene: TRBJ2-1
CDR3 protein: CASTLLAGGHNEQFF
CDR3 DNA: TGTGCCAGCACCCTACTAGCGGGGGGGCATAATGAGCAGTTCTTC

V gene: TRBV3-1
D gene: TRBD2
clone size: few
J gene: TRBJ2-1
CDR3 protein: CASSQTTTSGGNEQFF
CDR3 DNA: TGTGCCAGCAGCCAAACAACGACTAGCGGGGGCAATGAGCAGTTCTTC

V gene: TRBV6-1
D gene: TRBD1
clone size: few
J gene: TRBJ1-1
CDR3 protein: CASSEGTGTGATEAFF
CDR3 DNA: TGTGCCAGCAGTGAGGGTACCGGGACAGGGGCCACTGAAGCTTTCTTT

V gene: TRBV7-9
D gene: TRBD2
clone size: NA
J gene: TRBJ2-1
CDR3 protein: CASSFGSGSFYEQFF
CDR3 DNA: TGTGCCAGCAGCTTTGGCAGCGGGAGCTTCTATGAGCAGTTCTTC

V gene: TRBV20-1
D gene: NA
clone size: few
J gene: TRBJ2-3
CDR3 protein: CSARGDGTDTQYF
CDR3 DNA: TGCAGTGCCCGAGGAGACGGCACAGATACGCAGTATTTT

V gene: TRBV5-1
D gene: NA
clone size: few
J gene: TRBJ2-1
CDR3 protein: CASSFNMDNEQFF
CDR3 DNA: TGCGCCAGCAGCTTCAACATGGACAATGAGCAGTTCTTC

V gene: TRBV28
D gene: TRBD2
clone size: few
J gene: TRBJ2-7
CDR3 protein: CASSFSLAGVYEQYF
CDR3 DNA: TGTGCCAGCAGTTTTAGTCTAGCGGGAGTCTACGAGCAGTACTTC

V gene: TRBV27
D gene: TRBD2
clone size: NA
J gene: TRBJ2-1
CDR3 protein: CASRTSQNNELFF
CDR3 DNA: TGTGCCAGCCGGACTAGCCAAAACAATGAGCTGTTCTTC

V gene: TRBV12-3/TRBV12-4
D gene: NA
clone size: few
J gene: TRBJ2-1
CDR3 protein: CASSFSSSEDEQFF
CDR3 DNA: TGTGCCAGCAGTTTTTCTAGCTCCGAGGATGAGCAGTTCTTC

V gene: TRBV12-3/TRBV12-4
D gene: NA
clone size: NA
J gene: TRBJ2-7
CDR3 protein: CASRRDGYYEQYF
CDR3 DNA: TGTGCCAGCAGAAGGGACGGCTACTACGAGCAGTACTTC

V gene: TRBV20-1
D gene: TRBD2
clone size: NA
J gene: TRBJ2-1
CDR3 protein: CSVTTSGSLDEQFF
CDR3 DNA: TGCAGTGTTACGACTAGCGGGAGCCTTGATGAGCAGTTCTTC

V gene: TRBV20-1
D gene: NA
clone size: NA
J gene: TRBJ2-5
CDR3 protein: CSARDQGSVKETQYF
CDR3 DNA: TGCAGTGCTAGAGATCAGGGTAGCGTTAAGGAGACCCAGTACTTC

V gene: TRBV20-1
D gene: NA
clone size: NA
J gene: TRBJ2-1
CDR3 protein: CSTRRGRGSPYNEQFF
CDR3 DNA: TGCAGTACTAGAAGGGGGCGGGGGAGTCCCTACAATGAGCAGTTCTTC

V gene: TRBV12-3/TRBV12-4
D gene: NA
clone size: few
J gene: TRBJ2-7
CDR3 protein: CASSFGGLIHEQYF
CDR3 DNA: TGTGCCAGCAGTTTCGGGGGGCTCATCCACGAGCAGTACTTC

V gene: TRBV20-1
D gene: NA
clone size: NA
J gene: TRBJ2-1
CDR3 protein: CSAGGTYNEQFF
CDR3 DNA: TGCAGTGCGGGCGGGACCTACAATGAGCAGTTCTTC

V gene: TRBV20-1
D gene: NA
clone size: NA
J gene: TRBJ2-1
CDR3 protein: CSARMGLGASSYNEQFF
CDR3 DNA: TGCAGTGCTAGGATGGGATTAGGGGCGAGCTCCTACAATGAGCAGTTCTTC

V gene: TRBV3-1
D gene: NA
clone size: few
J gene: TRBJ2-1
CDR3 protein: CASSQVVTGYNEQFF
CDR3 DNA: TGTGCCAGCAGCCAGGTGGTAACAGGATACAATGAGCAGTTCTTC

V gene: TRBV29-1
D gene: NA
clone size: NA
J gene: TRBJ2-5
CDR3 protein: CSSQDSTQETQYF
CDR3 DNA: TGCAGCTCCCAGGACAGCACCCAAGAGACCCAGTACTTC

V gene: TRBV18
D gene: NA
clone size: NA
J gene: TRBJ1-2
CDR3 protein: CASSPLTGAEGYTF
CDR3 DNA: TGTGCCAGCTCACCTCTTACTGGTGCGGAGGGCTACACCTTC